This TCR beta chain was captured in a study of blood T cell repertoires in COVID-19 (dated by TCRdb to the early 2020s). With regard to the full study: Samples from collaborators originated in the United States, Italy and Spain and spanned both the acute and convalescent phases of COVID-19. Sample metadata almost always included a de-identified subject ID, COVID-19 status, age in years and sex. The repertoires were released in a freely available public database meant as a resource for research on the immune response to SARS-CoV-2. The prospective study material was composed of cDNA or gDNA derived from T cells, B-cell-depleted T cells, or PBMCs. Deeply sampled blood TCRbeta repertoires from subjects exposed to, actively infected with, or recovered from COVID-19 were included in the dataset. Samples came from the ongoing ImmuneRACE study (first 160 participants) plus 1,254 subjects from 6 global collaborators. Where available, HLA class I and class II types were obtained from metadata supplied by the sample provider rather than from assay-based typing.

V sheds 3 bases and J sheds 6 bases, leaving 9 bases between their ends. Including the terminal cysteine and phenylalanine, the CDR3 comprises 13 residues. The retained sequence is limited to the CDR3, 39 bases, with the frame set at the first base. Remarks on this clone: The antigen it recognizes is unknown. Per-base quality was not reported, and no clone a single base away is much larger than it.

The immunoSEQ Assay, a bias-controlled multiplex PCR, was used to amplify TCRbeta CDR3 regions from genomic DNA. As for how the authors treated the data: The number of nucleated cells in each sample was estimated from the amplification of reference gene primers within the assay. To quantify the absolute abundance of each unique TCRbeta CDR3 rearrangement, sequence reads were collapsed and filtered. For each sample, productive Simpson clonality was calculated by taking the square root of Simpson's diversity index across productive rearrangements. TCRdb obtained this table from immuneACCESS and retained in-frame rearrangements with V and J assigned. These tables miss some clones; where compared with another copy, unresolved V genes account for less than half of the shortfall, and the remainder is unexplained. V and J calls and clone size are as listed in that table; D and trimming were resolved from the DNA. The sample has over 85,000 clones on record, about 86% of them singletons. The ten largest account for less than 9% of the sample.

Results the study describes overall, beyond this receptor: Clinical and demographic metadata were provided uncurated, with the amount varying by source and participant.

Collaborating institutions collected whole blood in K2EDTA tubes following their own protocols. For TCRbeta analysis, collaborator samples were shipped as frozen whole blood, as isolated PBMCs, or as DNA extracted from either sample type. The sequence links TRBV23-1 to TRBJ1-5; there is no confident call for the D gene. TRBV23-1 is labeled an ORF, and its function is uncertain. The source material was peripheral blood. This receptor was taken from a man aged 55 to 70 with acute or convalescent COVID-19. At the DNA level, the sequence is TGCGCCAGCAGTCATCTTATTCCTCAGCCCCAGCATTTT. Its product reads: CASSHLIPQPQHF.